A selection of T cell receptor beta chains follows, all from one sample in a study of Ad26.COV2.S vaccination and SARS-CoV-2 variants. Produced via immunoSEQ multiplex PCR; TCRdb's table is partial and in-frame only. Of 180,000 or so clones in the sample, roughly 85% were seen once. The sequences come from peripheral blood, collected after recovery from COVID-19. These TCRs come from a human donor who had recovered from COVID-19. The CDR3 runs from the conserved cysteine through the conserved F or W. The order of the fields is CDR3 DNA, CDR3 protein, V gene, D gene, clone size, CDR3 length, J gene. A D gene is named only where the DNA matches it firmly. Only some rows state a clone size, as once, few, many or a class for expanded clones.

DNA: TGTGCCTGGAGTCCATTCCTCACGGGGGGCTATGGCTACACCTTC
CDR3: CAWSPFLTGGYGYTF
V: TRBV30
D: NA
size: NA
length: 15
J: TRBJ1-2

DNA: TGCGCCAGCAGCCAAGATGATACTAGCGGGCGCTACGAGCAGTACTTC
CDR3: CASSQDDTSGRYEQYF
V: TRBV4-1
D: TRBD2
size: once
length: 16
J: TRBJ2-7

DNA: TGTGCCACACGGGGCGGGGGAATGACAACAGATACGCAGTATTTT
CDR3: CATRGGGMTTDTQYF
V: TRBV15
D: TRBD2
size: NA
length: 15
J: TRBJ2-3

DNA: TGTGCCAGCAGTGAAGGAGGGGAAGGGGTTAATGAAAAACTGTTTTTT
CDR3: CASSEGGEGVNEKLFF
V: TRBV2
D: NA
size: NA
length: 16
J: TRBJ1-4

DNA: TGCAGCTTCGCCCAAGTAGGGGAGACCCAGTACTTC
CDR3: CSFAQVGETQYF
V: TRBV29-1
D: NA
size: few
length: 12
J: TRBJ2-5

DNA: TGTGCCAGCAGCGTAGAAGGGACAGGGCTCGCAGATACGCAGTATTTT
CDR3: CASSVEGTGLADTQYF
V: TRBV9
D: TRBD1
size: NA
length: 16
J: TRBJ2-3

DNA: TGTGCCAGCAGCCCCTCGGATGAGCAGTTCTTC
CDR3: CASSPSDEQFF
V: TRBV16
D: NA
size: NA
length: 11
J: TRBJ2-1

DNA: TGTGCCAGCAGCCCCGGGACAGGGGGCTTGGACACCATATATTTT
CDR3: CASSPGTGGLDTIYF
V: TRBV3-1/TRBV3-2
D: TRBD1
size: NA
length: 15
J: TRBJ1-3

DNA: TGTGCCAGCAGTTGGACGGAAAATTCACCCCTCCACTTT
CDR3: CASSWTENSPLHF
V: TRBV12-3/TRBV12-4
D: NA
size: NA
length: 13
J: TRBJ1-6

DNA: TGTGCCACCAGTGGCCCGGACAGGGTAAGCGAGCAGTACTTC
CDR3: CATSGPDRVSEQYF
V: TRBV24-1
D: TRBD1
size: NA
length: 14
J: TRBJ2-7

DNA: TGTGCCAGCAGCCCTGATTTTATCACGGATACGCAGTATTTT
CDR3: CASSPDFITDTQYF
V: TRBV4-2
D: NA
size: NA
length: 14
J: TRBJ2-3

DNA: TGTGCCAGTAGTAACCGGGACAGGTACCACAACGAGCAGTACTTC
CDR3: CASSNRDRYHNEQYF
V: TRBV19
D: TRBD1
size: NA
length: 15
J: TRBJ2-7

DNA: TGCGCCAGCAGCTTGGGGAGGGGTAATGAAAAACTGTTTTTT
CDR3: CASSLGRGNEKLFF
V: TRBV5-1
D: NA
size: NA
length: 14
J: TRBJ1-4

DNA: TGTGCCAGCAGCTTCGGGACCCTCGGTGAAGCTTTCTTT
CDR3: CASSFGTLGEAFF
V: TRBV7-3
D: NA
size: NA
length: 13
J: TRBJ1-1

DNA: TGTGCCAGCAGGGCTAGCGGGGGGGCCCCAAGGACCGGGGAGCTGTTTTTT
CDR3: CASRASGGAPRTGELFF
V: TRBV28
D: TRBD2
size: NA
length: 17
J: TRBJ2-2

DNA: TGTGCCAGCAGTTACTCCCTTGGGACCGGCTTCTATGGCTACACCTTC
CDR3: CASSYSLGTGFYGYTF
V: TRBV6-6
D: NA
size: NA
length: 16
J: TRBJ1-2

DNA: TGTGCCAGCAGTGAGGGTGCTGGGTATAATTCACCCCTCCACTTT
CDR3: CASSEGAGYNSPLHF
V: TRBV2
D: NA
size: NA
length: 15
J: TRBJ1-6

DNA: TGTGCCAGCAGTGAACAGGGGACAGGGGGATTCCAGCCCCAGCATTTT
CDR3: CASSEQGTGGFQPQHF
V: TRBV2
D: TRBD1
size: NA
length: 16
J: TRBJ1-5

DNA: TGTGCCAGCAGCTCCTCAGGGACAGTGAGCATGAACACTGAAGCTTTCTTT
CDR3: CASSSSGTVSMNTEAFF
V: TRBV7-9
D: TRBD1
size: once
length: 17
J: TRBJ1-1

DNA: TGCGCCAGCAGCTCCCTTTACGGGGGGGGCACAGATACGCAGTATTTT
CDR3: CASSSLYGGGTDTQYF
V: TRBV5-1
D: TRBD2
size: NA
length: 16
J: TRBJ2-3

DNA: TGTGCCAGCAGTGAGGGGGGCTACACCTTC
CDR3: CASSEGGYTF
V: TRBV2
D: NA
size: NA
length: 10
J: TRBJ1-2

DNA: TGCGCCAGCAGCTGGAACAGGGTGGAGGAAAAACTGTTTTTT
CDR3: CASSWNRVEEKLFF
V: TRBV5-1
D: NA
size: NA
length: 14
J: TRBJ1-4

DNA: TGTGCCACCAGCAGAGAGGCAAGGGGTGGTTACGAGCAGTACTTC
CDR3: CATSREARGGYEQYF
V: TRBV15
D: NA
size: NA
length: 15
J: TRBJ2-7

DNA: TGTGCCACCAGCCTAAAGGGTTCCTCCTACAATGAGCAGTTCTTC
CDR3: CATSLKGSSYNEQFF
V: TRBV15
D: NA
size: NA
length: 15
J: TRBJ2-1

DNA: TGTGCCAGCAGCAAGACTAGCGGGGGGCCCCATGAGCAGTTCTTC
CDR3: CASSKTSGGPHEQFF
V: TRBV5-4
D: TRBD2
size: many
length: 15
J: TRBJ2-1

DNA: TGTGCCAGCAGCCTTCCTAGCGGGGGGCGGCCGACAAGCTCCTACGAGCAGTACTTC
CDR3: CASSLPSGGRPTSSYEQYF
V: TRBV13
D: TRBD2
size: NA
length: 19
J: TRBJ2-7

DNA: TGTGCCAGCAGCCCATATACGGGACTAGCGGGGGCTAGCTCCTACAATGAGCAGTTCTTC
CDR3: CASSPYTGLAGASSYNEQFF
V: TRBV3-1/TRBV3-2
D: TRBD2
size: NA
length: 20
J: TRBJ2-1

DNA: TGCGCCAGCAGCCAAGAACGGGGCAATGAGCAGTTCTTC
CDR3: CASSQERGNEQFF
V: TRBV4-1
D: NA
size: NA
length: 13
J: TRBJ2-1

DNA: TGTGCCAGCATTTCTTCCCTACGGGGGACCCAGTACTTC
CDR3: CASISSLRGTQYF
V: TRBV28
D: NA
size: NA
length: 13
J: TRBJ2-5

DNA: TGCGCCAGCAGCGTACTAGCGGGGGGGGCCAATGAGCAGTTCTTC
CDR3: CASSVLAGGANEQFF
V: TRBV5-1
D: TRBD2
size: NA
length: 15
J: TRBJ2-1

DNA: TGTGCCAGCAGTCCAAGGAGCGGGGGGTACAATGAGCAGTTCTTC
CDR3: CASSPRSGGYNEQFF
V: TRBV7-2
D: TRBD2
size: NA
length: 15
J: TRBJ2-1

DNA: TGTGCCAGCAGCCAAGATCAGGCAGGCCCGGCCACTGAAGCTTTCTTT
CDR3: CASSQDQAGPATEAFF
V: TRBV3-1/TRBV3-2
D: NA
size: once
length: 16
J: TRBJ1-1

DNA: TGTGCCAGCAGTCCACGGGGACTAGCGGGGGTGGGGACCCAGTACTTC
CDR3: CASSPRGLAGVGTQYF
V: TRBV6-6
D: TRBD2
size: NA
length: 16
J: TRBJ2-5

DNA: TGCGCCAGCAGCTTGGGACTAGCGGGAGTTCAGAGCTACGAGCAGTACTTC
CDR3: CASSLGLAGVQSYEQYF
V: TRBV5-1
D: TRBD2
size: NA
length: 17
J: TRBJ2-7

DNA: TGCGCCAGCAGCTTGGAGGGGGACAGGGTGCACACCATATATTTT
CDR3: CASSLEGDRVHTIYF
V: TRBV5-1
D: TRBD1
size: NA
length: 15
J: TRBJ1-3

DNA: TGTGCCTGGAGTGAGGCAGGGATAGCTTTCTTT
CDR3: CAWSEAGIAFF
V: TRBV30
D: NA
size: NA
length: 11
J: TRBJ1-1

DNA: TGTGCCAGCAGCTTGGCGGGACAGGGGGTCTACGAGCAGTACTTC
CDR3: CASSLAGQGVYEQYF
V: TRBV5-5
D: TRBD1
size: once
length: 15
J: TRBJ2-7

DNA: TGTGCCAGCAGCCCACGGCAGTCGGGGCACTACGAGCAGTACTTC
CDR3: CASSPRQSGHYEQYF
V: TRBV7-9
D: NA
size: NA
length: 15
J: TRBJ2-7

DNA: TGTGCCAGCAGCTTGTATATAGCGGGGGCCCAAGAGACCCAGTACTTC
CDR3: CASSLYIAGAQETQYF
V: TRBV5-6
D: TRBD2
size: NA
length: 16
J: TRBJ2-5

DNA: TGTGCCAGCAGTTACGTAGTAGAGCGGATAGCCAAAAACATTCAGTACTTC
CDR3: CASSYVVERIAKNIQYF
V: TRBV6-2/TRBV6-3
D: NA
size: NA
length: 17
J: TRBJ2-4

DNA: TGTGCCAGCAGCTTAGGCGCGGGTGAGCAGTTCTTC
CDR3: CASSLGAGEQFF
V: TRBV7-2
D: NA
size: NA
length: 12
J: TRBJ2-1

DNA: TGTGCCAGCAGCTTAGGTGGGCCGAGCAATCAGCCCCAGCATTTT
CDR3: CASSLGGPSNQPQHF
V: TRBV7-2
D: NA
size: NA
length: 15
J: TRBJ1-5

DNA: TGTGCCAGCAGCTTAACGTCTTTGGGGCAGGGGAAAGACAATGAGCAGTTCTTC
CDR3: CASSLTSLGQGKDNEQFF
V: TRBV7-3
D: NA
size: NA
length: 18
J: TRBJ2-1

DNA: TGTGCCAGCAGCCAAGATGGGACAGATGGCTACACCTTC
CDR3: CASSQDGTDGYTF
V: TRBV3-1/TRBV3-2
D: TRBD1
size: NA
length: 13
J: TRBJ1-2

DNA: TGTGCCAGCAGTTGGAGACAGAGCTCCTACAATGAGCAGTTCTTC
CDR3: CASSWRQSSYNEQFF
V: TRBV28
D: NA
size: NA
length: 15
J: TRBJ2-1

DNA: TGTGCCAGCTCGCCCGGGACAGATATTTATGGCTACACCTTC
CDR3: CASSPGTDIYGYTF
V: TRBV18
D: TRBD1
size: few
length: 14
J: TRBJ1-2

DNA: TGCGCCAGCAGCTTGAGCGGGCTGGAGACCCAGTACTTC
CDR3: CASSLSGLETQYF
V: TRBV5-1
D: NA
size: few
length: 13
J: TRBJ2-5

DNA: TGTGCCAGCAGTGAAGTCGGACGGGGGGTCCTCACAGATACGCAGTATTTT
CDR3: CASSEVGRGVLTDTQYF
V: TRBV2
D: TRBD2
size: NA
length: 17
J: TRBJ2-3

DNA: TGTGCCAGCTCACTAATCGGACAGGGAACTAATGAAAAACTGTTTTTT
CDR3: CASSLIGQGTNEKLFF
V: TRBV18
D: TRBD1
size: NA
length: 16
J: TRBJ1-4

DNA: TGTGCCAGCACTGGCTGGAGAATTGACGAGCAGTACTTC
CDR3: CASTGWRIDEQYF
V: TRBV2
D: NA
size: few
length: 13
J: TRBJ2-7

DNA: TGTGCCAGCAGCCCCGACAGGATCTCCTACGAGCAGTACTTC
CDR3: CASSPDRISYEQYF
V: TRBV7-3
D: NA
size: NA
length: 14
J: TRBJ2-7

DNA: TGTGCCAGCAGTTACTCGCGGCAGCCCTACACTGAAGCTTTCTTT
CDR3: CASSYSRQPYTEAFF
V: TRBV6-5
D: NA
size: NA
length: 15
J: TRBJ1-1

DNA: TGTGCCAGCAGCCGGGACCTAGGTATCGATGAGCAGTTCTTC
CDR3: CASSRDLGIDEQFF
V: TRBV6-4
D: NA
size: NA
length: 14
J: TRBJ2-1

DNA: TGTGCCAGCGGACAGGGGGCGCGTGAAAAACTGTTTTTT
CDR3: CASGQGAREKLFF
V: TRBV5-6
D: TRBD1
size: NA
length: 13
J: TRBJ1-4

DNA: TGTGCCAGCAGTGATAGGGGGAGGGCCGGCACAGATACGCAGTATTTT
CDR3: CASSDRGRAGTDTQYF
V: TRBV2
D: NA
size: NA
length: 16
J: TRBJ2-3

DNA: TGCGCCAGCAGCCGGGACAGGCCGGAGACCCAGTACTTC
CDR3: CASSRDRPETQYF
V: TRBV5-1
D: TRBD1
size: NA
length: 13
J: TRBJ2-5

DNA: TGTGCCAGCAGTTTACTCCTCGGGGGGCAGAAGCCGGGAACTGAAGCTTTCTTT
CDR3: CASSLLLGGQKPGTEAFF
V: TRBV28
D: NA
size: NA
length: 18
J: TRBJ1-1

DNA: TGTGCCAGTAGTATAGGGATACGGGACAGCGAGCAGTACTTC
CDR3: CASSIGIRDSEQYF
V: TRBV19
D: TRBD1
size: NA
length: 14
J: TRBJ2-7

DNA: TGCGCCAGCAGCGGAGAGGGACTTTTCGGCTACACCTTC
CDR3: CASSGEGLFGYTF
V: TRBV5-1
D: NA
size: NA
length: 13
J: TRBJ1-2